The sequence of this T cell receptor beta chain was determined in a study of blood T cell repertoires in COVID-19. This clone was recorded only once. Produced via immunoSEQ multiplex PCR; TCRdb's table is partial and in-frame only. The data hold approximately 150,000 clones, with 88% observed a single time. Germline V gene lookup returns CDR1 LNHDA and CDR2 SQIVND (reference sequence). J gave up 4 bases and V 5 bases, and 7 bases lay outside the gene matches. This CDR3 is 14 amino acids long. Sequences were obtained from peripheral blood. The J gene is TRBJ1-1, the V gene TRBV19; 7 nucleotides agree with TRBD1. This TCR came from a man between 65 and 85 years old with active COVID-19. The CDR3 DNA follows: TGTGCCAGTAGTGCCACAGGGGCGCGCACTGAAGCTTTCTTT. Protein: CASSATGARTEAFF. Together with reference TRBV19 and TRBJ1-1, the CDR3 gives the full variable domain: DGGITQSPKYLFRKEGQNVTLSCEQNLNHDAMYWYRQDPGQGLRLIYYSQIVNDFQKGDIAEGYSVSREKKESFPLTVTSAQKNPTAFYLCASSATGARTEAFFGQGTRLTVV.